This entry concerns a single T cell receptor (beta chain). Trimming removed 2 bases from V and 8 bases from J; junction bases left unmatched: 7. The CDR3 sequence is 15 residues long. Germline V gene lookup returns CDR1 MNHEY and CDR2 SVGAGI. The data belong to a study of blood T cell repertoires in COVID-19. Study background: The origin of the acute and convalescent COVID-19 samples was the United States, Italy and Spain.

The assay was immunoSEQ multiplex PCR, and TCRdb's table has in-frame clones only and misses some. This table has around 78,000 clones, about 90% appearing once. The chain combines TRBV6-5 with TRBJ2-5, with TRBD1 matching 11 bases. Sequencing input: peripheral blood. The sequence was collected from a man aged 50 or older with active COVID-19. The CDR3 loop reads CASSYDAGTGGTQYF. The CDR3 DNA is TGTGCCAGCAGTTACGACGCGGGGACAGGGGGAACCCAGTACTTC.